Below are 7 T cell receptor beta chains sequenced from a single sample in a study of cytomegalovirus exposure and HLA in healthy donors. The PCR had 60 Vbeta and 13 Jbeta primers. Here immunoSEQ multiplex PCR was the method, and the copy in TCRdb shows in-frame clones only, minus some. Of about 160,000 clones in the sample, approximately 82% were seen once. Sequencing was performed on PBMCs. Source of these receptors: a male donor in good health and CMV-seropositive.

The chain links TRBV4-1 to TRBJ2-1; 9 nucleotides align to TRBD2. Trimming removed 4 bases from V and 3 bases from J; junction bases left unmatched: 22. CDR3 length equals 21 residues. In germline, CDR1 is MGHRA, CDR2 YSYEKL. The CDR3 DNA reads TGCGCCAGCAGCCCGCGATCCCTAGCGGGGTCCCGGACTGCTGGCTACAATGAGCAGTTCTTC. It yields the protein CASSPRSLAGSRTAGYNEQFF.

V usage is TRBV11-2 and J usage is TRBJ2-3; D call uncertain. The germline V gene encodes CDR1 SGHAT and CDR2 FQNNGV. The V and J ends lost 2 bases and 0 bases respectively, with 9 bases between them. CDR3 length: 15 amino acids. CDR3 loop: CASSLRGFSTDTQYF. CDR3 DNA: TGTGCCAGCAGCTTAAGAGGCTTTAGCACAGATACGCAGTATTTT.

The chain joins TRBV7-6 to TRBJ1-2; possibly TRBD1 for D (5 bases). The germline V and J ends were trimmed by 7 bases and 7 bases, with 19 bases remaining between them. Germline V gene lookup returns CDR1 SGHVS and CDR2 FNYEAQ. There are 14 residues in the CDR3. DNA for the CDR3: TGTGCCAGCAAGCTCCCCCCGGGGGTTGGTGGCTACACCTTC. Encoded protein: CASKLPPGVGGYTF.

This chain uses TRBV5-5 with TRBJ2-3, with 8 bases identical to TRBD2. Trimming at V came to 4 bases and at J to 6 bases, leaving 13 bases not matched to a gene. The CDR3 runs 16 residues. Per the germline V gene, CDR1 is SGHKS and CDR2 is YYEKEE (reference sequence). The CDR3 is CASSAGSAGVLDTQYF. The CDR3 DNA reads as TGTGCCAGCAGCGCCGGTTCAGCGGGAGTTCTGGATACGCAGTATTTT. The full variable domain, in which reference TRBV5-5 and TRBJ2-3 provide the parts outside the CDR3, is DAGVTQSPTHLIKTRGQQVTLRCSPISGHKSVSWYQQVLGQGPQFIFQYYEKEERGRGNFPDRFSARQFPNYSSELNVNALLLGDSALYLCASSAGSAGVLDTQYFGPGTRLTVL.

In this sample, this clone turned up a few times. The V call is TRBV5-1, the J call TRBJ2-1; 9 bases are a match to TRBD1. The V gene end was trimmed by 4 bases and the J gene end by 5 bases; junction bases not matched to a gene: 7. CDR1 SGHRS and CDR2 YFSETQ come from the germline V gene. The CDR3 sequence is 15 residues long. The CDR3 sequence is CASSAGQGLDNEQFF. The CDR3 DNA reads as TGCGCCAGCAGCGCGGGACAGGGACTCGACAATGAGCAGTTCTTC.

CDR3 sequence: CAWSDYMNTEAFF. CDR3 DNA: TGTGCCTGGAGTGACTACATGAACACTGAAGCTTTCTTT. The gene calls are TRBV30 and TRBJ1-1; no definite D call. CDR3 length: 13 amino acids. Germline V gene sequence: CDR1 GTSNPN, CDR2 SVGIG (reference sequence). The V end was cut by 1 base, the J end by 0 bases, with 6 bases between.

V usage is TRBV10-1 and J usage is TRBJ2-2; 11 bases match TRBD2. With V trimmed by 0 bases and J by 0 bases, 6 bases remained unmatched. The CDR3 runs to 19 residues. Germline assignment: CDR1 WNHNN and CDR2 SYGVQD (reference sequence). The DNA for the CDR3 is TGCGCCAGCAGTGAGTCGATACTAGCGGGAGAGACGAACACCGGGGAGCTGTTTTTT. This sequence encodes CASSESILAGETNTGELFF.